The text below deals with one T cell receptor beta chain. The antigen remains undetermined. The CDR3 length is 13 residues. The V and J ends lost 6 bases and 3 bases respectively, with 12 bases between them. Germline lookup yields CDR1 ENHRY and CDR2 SYGVKD. The sample belongs to a study of T cells in Graves' hyperthyroidism and ophthalmopathy. Turning to the study itself: Peripheral blood was secured at the point of initial diagnosis, before any treatment.

Disease lasting under 3 months, a NOSPECS grade of at least 4, and a Clinical Activity Score of at least 3 were features of the ophthalmopathy patients. Patients were excluded because of uncontrolled infection, other autoimmune disease, pregnancy or lactation. The investigators amplified TCR beta CDR3 regions from RNA transcripts. With the HTBI primer set, the TCR CDR3 went through a first round of RT-PCR. Via MiXCR, TCRdb re-called the multiplex PCR reads, giving one row per CDR3 protein. The sample yields approximately 330,000 distinct CDR3 sequences, approximately 14% seen once. Study findings and constraints: Most thyroid-expanded clonotypes above 0.001 were also found in blood.

This TCR came from a woman aged 40 to 49 with Graves' ophthalmopathy. The genes are TRBV10-3 and TRBJ2-7; D gene unclear. Sequencing used blood. The CDR3 protein is CAISSQRNYEQYF. CDR3 nucleotides: TGTGCCATCAGCTCACAGAGAAACTACGAGCAGTACTTC.